This T cell receptor beta chain was retrieved from a study of cytomegalovirus exposure and HLA in healthy donors. The study, taken as a whole, reports: Presence/absence analyses supposed approximately even sequencing depth among donors. Earlier analysis looked at TCR beta V segments, and most were productive about 87% or about 30% of the time. Among TCR sequences, most were rare, though some public TCRs appeared in many donors.

Primers included in the PCR were 60 Vbeta and 13 Jbeta primers. Libraries were prepared by immunoSEQ multiplex PCR; TCRdb keeps only in-frame clonotypes and omits some of them. This sample has under 200,000 clones, with 80% to 90% found just once. About this clone: Its target is not known.

V lost 2 bases and J 2 bases, leaving 9 bases between the germline ends. The CDR3 covers 14 residues. Germline V lookup: CDR1 MGHDK, CDR2 SYGVNS. The sequencing input was PBMCs. The chain uses TRBV25-1 and TRBJ2-5; D unresolved. This clonotype was obtained from a man younger than 35 in good health and CMV-seronegative. The CDR3 coding sequence is TGTGCCAGCAGTGAAGGTTATGAGCAAGAGACCCAGTACTTC. This encodes CASSEGYEQETQYF.